The rows below give T cell receptor beta chains drawn from one sample of a study of cytomegalovirus exposure and HLA in healthy donors. TCRdb's copy holds only in-frame clones and misses some; the assay was immunoSEQ multiplex PCR. The data show about 180,000 clones, about 81% seen once. The source material was PBMCs. The receptors stem from a man in his forties in good health and CMV-seronegative. Each CDR3 is given with its conserved first and last residue. A D gene is named only where the DNA matches it firmly. The size field is filled for only some rows; it gives once, few, many or a size class.

D	V	size	J	DNA	CDR3
NA	TRBV4-2	once	TRBJ2-3	TGTGCCAGCAGCCCGAGGGCTAGCACAGATACGCAGTATTTT	CASSPRASTDTQYF
TRBD2	TRBV5-8	NA	TRBJ2-7	TGTGCCAGCAGCCGCTTGGGGGAGGGCTCCTACGAGCAGTACTTC	CASSRLGEGSYEQYF
NA	TRBV27	NA	TRBJ2-3	TGTGCCAGCAGTCCCCCCGGTAGAAGCACAGATACGCAGTATTTT	CASSPPGRSTDTQYF
TRBD1	TRBV19	NA	TRBJ2-7	TGTGCCAGTAGCCCCGGTGGGGCAGGGGGCGTCTACGAGCAGTACTTC	CASSPGGAGGVYEQYF
TRBD1	TRBV10-3	NA	TRBJ2-1	TGTGCCATCAGTGGGGGACCCTTACAGGGGGGCCCCTACAATGAGCAGTTCTTC	CAISGGPLQGGPYNEQFF
TRBD2	TRBV5-6	NA	TRBJ2-5	TGTGCCAGCAGCTTGACTAGCGGGGGGGCCTGGAAGACCCAGTACTTC	CASSLTSGGAWKTQYF
TRBD1	TRBV28	NA	TRBJ1-4	TGTGCCAGCAGTTTACTGAACAGGGGTGAAAAACTGTTTTTT	CASSLLNRGEKLFF
NA	TRBV7-9	NA	TRBJ1-1	TGTGCCAGCAGCTTAACGGCGGCGTCGGTTACTGAAGCTTTCTTT	CASSLTAASVTEAFF
NA	TRBV11-3	NA	TRBJ1-5	TGTGCCAGCAGCCCGTATTCCCAGGGGTATAGCAATCAGCCCCAGCATTTT	CASSPYSQGYSNQPQHF
TRBD2	TRBV7-3	few	TRBJ2-7	TGTGCCAGCAGCTTTGGGGGGGGAGACTACGAGCAGTACTTC	CASSFGGGDYEQYF
TRBD2	TRBV30	NA	TRBJ2-1	TGTGCCTGGAGTTTACTAGCGGGGGGTGAGCAGTTCTTC	CAWSLLAGGEQFF
NA	TRBV6-4	NA	TRBJ2-6	TGTGCCAGCAGTGACGTAGGGGCCAACGTCCTGACTTTC	CASSDVGANVLTF
TRBD2	TRBV5-5	NA	TRBJ2-5	TGTGCCAGCAGCTTGCTTAGCGGGGGAAGAGAGACCCAGTACTTC	CASSLLSGGRETQYF
NA	TRBV5-4	NA	TRBJ2-1	TGTGCCAGCAGCCAGGGGGGGCTAGCGGGTAGCAATGAGCAGTTCTTC	CASSQGGLAGSNEQFF
NA	TRBV5-4	NA	TRBJ2-3	TGTGCCAGCAGCTTCCCGGGACTTGATAGCACAGATACGCAGTATTTT	CASSFPGLDSTDTQYF
TRBD1	TRBV18	few	TRBJ2-5	TGTGCCAGCTCACCAATTTCAGGGGGCGAGGAGACCCAGTACTTC	CASSPISGGEETQYF
NA	TRBV4-1	NA	TRBJ2-3	TGCGCCAGCAGCCAGGGCCTCGGCGGCGGACACACAGATACGCAGTATTTT	CASSQGLGGGHTDTQYF
TRBD2	TRBV18	NA	TRBJ2-7	TGTGCCAGCTCACCGAGGTCGCCTAGCGGGGTAGGTTTCTCCTACGAGCAGTACTTC	CASSPRSPSGVGFSYEQYF
NA	TRBV28	NA	TRBJ1-5	TGTGCCAGCAGTTTATCAACAGGGTTTAGTCAGCCCCAGCATTTT	CASSLSTGFSQPQHF
TRBD1	TRBV11-1	NA	TRBJ2-6	TGTGCCAGCAGCCCCTGGGACAGGGCGTCTGGGGCCAACGTCCTGACTTTC	CASSPWDRASGANVLTF
NA	TRBV7-2	NA	TRBJ2-7	TGTGCCAGCAGCTTGAGGCAAGGGAGCTCCTACGAGCAGTACTTC	CASSLRQGSSYEQYF
NA	TRBV7-6	NA	TRBJ2-2	TGTGCCAGCAGTCCCCGCGGCATCGCGAACACCGGGGAGCTGTTTTTT	CASSPRGIANTGELFF
NA	TRBV7-7	once	TRBJ2-5	TGTGCTAGCAGCTCGGGGGGCGAGGTGACCCAGTACTTC	CASSSGGEVTQYF
NA	TRBV21-1	NA	TRBJ2-7	TGTGCCAGCAGCCCCCCGCCTCCCAGCTCCTACGAGCAGTACTTC	CASSPPPPSSYEQYF
NA	TRBV29-1	NA	TRBJ1-3	TGCAGCGCCTCAGGCGGGGTCTCTGGAAACACCATATATTTT	CSASGGVSGNTIYF
NA	TRBV7-3	NA	TRBJ2-5	TGTGCCAGCAGCTTAGAACCCGAGGGAGGGACCCAGTACTTC	CASSLEPEGGTQYF
NA	TRBV7-2	NA	TRBJ2-5	TGTGCCAGCAGCTTAGTTGGCGGAATTCAAGAGACCCAGTACTTC	CASSLVGGIQETQYF
TRBD1	TRBV7-2	NA	TRBJ2-7	TGTGCCAGCGAACAGGGGGCCACCTCCTACGAGCAGTACTTC	CASEQGATSYEQYF
NA	TRBV7-6	NA	TRBJ2-7	TGTGCCAGCAGCCCGAGCGGGTCCTACGAGCAGTACTTC	CASSPSGSYEQYF
NA	TRBV11-3	NA	TRBJ2-1	TGTGCCAGCAGCTACCAAGCCAATGAGCAGTTCTTC	CASSYQANEQFF
NA	TRBV4-2	few	TRBJ2-7	TGTGCCAGCAGCCAAAGCGGTTACGAGCAGTACTTC	CASSQSGYEQYF
TRBD2	TRBV30	NA	TRBJ2-7	TGTGCCTGGACCTTTAGCGGGACTCGAATGCAGTACTTC	CAWTFSGTRMQYF
NA	TRBV28	once	TRBJ2-2	TGTGCCAGCCGCGCCAGCGGTCGGGGGGAGCTGTTTTTT	CASRASGRGELFF
TRBD1	TRBV7-9	few	TRBJ1-2	TGTGCCAGCAGCCGACAGGGGGCGCAAATCTATGGCTACACCTTC	CASSRQGAQIYGYTF
TRBD1	TRBV7-8	once	TRBJ1-5	TGTGCCAGCAGCTTAGCGGGCAGGGGGCGGTGGAATCAGCCCCAGCATTTT	CASSLAGRGRWNQPQHF
TRBD2	TRBV30	NA	TRBJ2-1	TGTGCCTGGAGTTCTAGCGGCAGCTCCTACAATGAGCAGTTCTTC	CAWSSSGSSYNEQFF
TRBD1	TRBV5-1	few	TRBJ2-7	TGCGCCAGCAGCCCGGGACAGGGGGCCTACGAGCAGTACTTC	CASSPGQGAYEQYF
NA	TRBV6-1	few	TRBJ2-1	TGTGCCAGCAGTCCTAGCGTCTCCATCAATGAGCAGTTCTTC	CASSPSVSINEQFF
NA	TRBV28	once	TRBJ2-7	TGTGCCAGCAGTACACAGGGAGTGGGGTACGAGCAGTACTTC	CASSTQGVGYEQYF